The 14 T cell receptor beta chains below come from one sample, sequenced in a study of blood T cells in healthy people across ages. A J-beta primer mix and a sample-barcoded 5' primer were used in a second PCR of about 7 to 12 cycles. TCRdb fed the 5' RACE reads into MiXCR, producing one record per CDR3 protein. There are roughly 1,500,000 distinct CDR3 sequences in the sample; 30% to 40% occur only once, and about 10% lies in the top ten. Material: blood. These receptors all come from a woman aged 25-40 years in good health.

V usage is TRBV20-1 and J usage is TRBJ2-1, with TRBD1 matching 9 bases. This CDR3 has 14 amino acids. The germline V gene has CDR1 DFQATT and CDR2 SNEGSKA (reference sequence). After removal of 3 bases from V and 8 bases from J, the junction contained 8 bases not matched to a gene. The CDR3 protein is CSARSRDRADEQFF. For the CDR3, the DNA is TGCAGTGCTAGGTCTAGGGACAGGGCCGATGAGCAGTTCTTC.

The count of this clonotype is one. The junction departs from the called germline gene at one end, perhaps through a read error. The CDR3 bases are TGTGCCGGCAGCTTGGAACCCGACGGCTCCTACGAGCAGTACTTC. Amino acids: CAGSLEPDGSYEQYF. The chain employs TRBV5-5 and TRBJ2-7; D call uncertain. Germline V gene lookup returns CDR1 SGHKS and CDR2 YYEKEE (reference sequence). CDR3 length: 15 residues.

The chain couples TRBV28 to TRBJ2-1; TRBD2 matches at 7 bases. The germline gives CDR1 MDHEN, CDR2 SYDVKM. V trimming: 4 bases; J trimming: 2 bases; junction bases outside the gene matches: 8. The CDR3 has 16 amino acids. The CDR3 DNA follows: TGTGCCAGCAGTTCCCCGGGACTAAGGGCCTACAATGAGCAGTTCTTC. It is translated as CASSSPGLRAYNEQFF.

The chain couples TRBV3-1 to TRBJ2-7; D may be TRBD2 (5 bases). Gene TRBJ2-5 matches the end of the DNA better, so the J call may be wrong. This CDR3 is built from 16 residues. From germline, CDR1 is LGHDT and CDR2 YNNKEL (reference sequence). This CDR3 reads CASSQGDSERRETQYF. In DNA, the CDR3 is TGTGCCAGCAGCCAAGGGGATTCAGAGAGGAGGGAGACCCAGTACTTC.

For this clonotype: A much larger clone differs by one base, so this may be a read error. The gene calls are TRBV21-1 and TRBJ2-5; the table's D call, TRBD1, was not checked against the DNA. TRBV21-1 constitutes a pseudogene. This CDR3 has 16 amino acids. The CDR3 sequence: CASSKGMSKERREQYF. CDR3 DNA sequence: TGTGCCAGCAGCAAAGGGATGTCCAAGGAGCGTAGGGAGCAGTACTTC.

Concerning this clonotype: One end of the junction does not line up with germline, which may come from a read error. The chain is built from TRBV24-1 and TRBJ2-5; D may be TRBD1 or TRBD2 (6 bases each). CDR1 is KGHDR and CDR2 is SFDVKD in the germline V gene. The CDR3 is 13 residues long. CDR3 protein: CAASGGGKETQYF. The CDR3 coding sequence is TGTGCCGCCAGTGGAGGGGGTAAAGAGACCCAGTACTTC.

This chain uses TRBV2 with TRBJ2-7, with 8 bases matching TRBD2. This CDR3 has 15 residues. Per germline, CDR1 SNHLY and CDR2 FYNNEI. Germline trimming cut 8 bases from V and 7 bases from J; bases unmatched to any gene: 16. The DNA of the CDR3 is TGTGCCAGCCGACCCTCCGGGACTAGTGAGAGGGAGCAGTACTTC. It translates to CASRPSGTSEREQYF. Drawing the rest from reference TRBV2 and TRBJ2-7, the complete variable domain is EPEVTQTPSHQVTQMGQEVILRCVPISNHLYFYWYRQILGQKVEFLVSFYNNEISEKSEIFDDQFSVERPDGSNFTLKIRSTKLEDSAMYFCASRPSGTSEREQYFGPGTRLTVT.

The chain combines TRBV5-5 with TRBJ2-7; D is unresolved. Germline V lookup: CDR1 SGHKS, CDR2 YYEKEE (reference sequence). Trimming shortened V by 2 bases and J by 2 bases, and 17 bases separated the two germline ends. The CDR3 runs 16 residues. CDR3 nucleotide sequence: TGTGCCAGCAGCTTTCGGATAGAAGCTACCGCCTACGAGCAGTACTTC. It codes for CASSFRIEATAYEQYF. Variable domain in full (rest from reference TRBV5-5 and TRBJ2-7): DAGVTQSPTHLIKTRGQQVTLRCSPISGHKSVSWYQQVLGQGPQFIFQYYEKEERGRGNFPDRFSARQFPNYSSELNVNALLLGDSALYLCASSFRIEATAYEQYFGPGTRLTVT.

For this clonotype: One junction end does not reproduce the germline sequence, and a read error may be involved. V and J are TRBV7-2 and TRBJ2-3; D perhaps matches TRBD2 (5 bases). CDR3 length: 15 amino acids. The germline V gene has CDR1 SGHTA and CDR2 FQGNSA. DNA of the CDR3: TGTGCCAGCAGAAGGCAGCTTTCTAGCACAGATACGCGGTATTTT. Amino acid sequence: CASRRQLSSTDTRYF. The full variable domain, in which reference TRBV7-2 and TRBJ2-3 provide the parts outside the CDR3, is GAGVSQSPSNKVTEKGKDVELRCDPISGHTALYWYRQSLGQGLEFLIYFQGNSAPDKSGLPSDRFSAERTGGSVSTLTIQRTQQEDSAVYLCASRRQLSSTDTRYFGPGTRLTVL.

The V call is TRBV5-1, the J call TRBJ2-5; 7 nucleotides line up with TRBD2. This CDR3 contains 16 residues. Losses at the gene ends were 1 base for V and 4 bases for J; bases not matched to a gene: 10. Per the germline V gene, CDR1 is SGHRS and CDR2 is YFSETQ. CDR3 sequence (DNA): TGCGCCAGCAGCTTGTTCGGGCTAGCGGAGGTAGAGACCCAGTACTTC. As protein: CASSLFGLAEVETQYF.

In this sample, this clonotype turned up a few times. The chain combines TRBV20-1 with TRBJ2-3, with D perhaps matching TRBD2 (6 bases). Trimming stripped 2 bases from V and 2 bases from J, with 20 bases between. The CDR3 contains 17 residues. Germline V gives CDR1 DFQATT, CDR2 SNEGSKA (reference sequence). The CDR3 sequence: CSARPSSLARNTDTQYF. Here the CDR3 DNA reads TGCAGTGCTAGACCATCTTCCCTAGCGAGAAACACAGATACGCAGTATTTT.

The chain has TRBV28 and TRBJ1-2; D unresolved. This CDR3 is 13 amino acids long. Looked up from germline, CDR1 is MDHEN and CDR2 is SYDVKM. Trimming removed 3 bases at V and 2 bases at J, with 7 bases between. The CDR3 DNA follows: TGTGCCAGCAGTTTCATAGGGAACTATGGCTACACCTTC. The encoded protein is CASSFIGNYGYTF.

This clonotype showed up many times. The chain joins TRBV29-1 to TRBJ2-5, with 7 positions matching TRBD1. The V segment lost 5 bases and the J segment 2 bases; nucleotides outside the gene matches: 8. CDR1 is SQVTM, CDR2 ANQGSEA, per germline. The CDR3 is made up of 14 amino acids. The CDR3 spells CSVSSLDRQETQYF. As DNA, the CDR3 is TGCAGCGTTTCCTCACTGGACAGGCAAGAGACCCAGTACTTC.

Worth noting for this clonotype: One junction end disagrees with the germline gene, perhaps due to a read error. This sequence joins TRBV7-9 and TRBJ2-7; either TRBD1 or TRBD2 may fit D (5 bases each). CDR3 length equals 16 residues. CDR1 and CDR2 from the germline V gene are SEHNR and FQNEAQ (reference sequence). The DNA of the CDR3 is TGTACCAGCAGCTCCTCCCGGGGCTTCAGCTCCTACGAGCAGTACTTC. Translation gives CTSSSSRGFSSYEQYF.